The 32 T cell receptor beta chains below were found in one sample sequenced in a study of blood T cell repertoires in COVID-19. Only in-frame clones appear in the TCRdb table, and some are missing; sequencing was by immunoSEQ multiplex PCR. Of over 100,000 clones in the sample, 81% are singletons; the top ten hold roughly a tenth. Sequencing was carried out using peripheral blood. These TCRs come from a human donor in a cohort sampled during active COVID-19.

The V gene is TRBV6-4, the J gene TRBJ1-2, with D possibly TRBD1 on 6 matching bases. This CDR3 is built from 13 residues. The germline V gene has CDR1 MRHNA and CDR2 SNTAGT. Trimming pared 4 bases from V and 4 bases from J, leaving 10 bases between. CDR3 sequence (DNA): TGTGCCAGCAGTGTTACAGGGAGCTATGGCTACACCTTC. This gives the protein CASSVTGSYGYTF.

CDR3 loop: CASSAGQGVDGYTF. The DNA of the CDR3 is TGCGCCAGCAGCGCAGGACAGGGGGTAGATGGCTACACCTTC. V and J are TRBV5-1 and TRBJ1-2, with TRBD1 matching 10 bases. This CDR3 is 14 amino acids long. With V trimmed by 4 bases and J by 6 bases, 6 bases remained unmatched. Per the germline V gene, CDR1 is SGHRS and CDR2 is YFSETQ. Full variable domain (outside the CDR3, taken from reference TRBV5-1 and TRBJ1-2): KAGVTQTPRYLIKTRGQQVTLSCSPISGHRSVSWYQQTPGQGLQFLFEYFSETQRNKGNFPGRFSGRQFSNSRSEMNVSTLELGDSALYLCASSAGQGVDGYTFGSGTRLTVV.

The genes are TRBV3-1 (or the pseudogene TRBV3-2) and TRBJ1-5; no clear D. The length of the CDR3 is 16 residues. The V and J ends lost 0 bases and 0 bases respectively, with 9 bases between them. CDR1 and CDR2 (germline): LGHDT, YNNKEL (reference sequence). CDR3 sequence reads: CASSQDRFYSNQPQHF. CDR3 sequence (DNA): TGTGCCAGCAGCCAAGATCGGTTTTATAGCAATCAGCCCCAGCATTTT.

There are many counts of this clone. This chain connects TRBV7-2 to TRBJ1-1; D is ambiguous. The CDR3 runs 13 residues. Germline CDR1 is SGHTA and CDR2 is FQGNSA. Trimming removed 6 bases from V and 10 bases from J, with 18 bases in between. CDR3 region: CASRLTEWTRAFF. CDR3 sequence (DNA): TGTGCCAGCAGACTCACAGAGTGGACTAGAGCTTTCTTT.

The chain employs TRBV19 and TRBJ1-5; TRBD1 matches 7 bases. CDR1 LNHDA and CDR2 SQIVND come from the germline V gene (reference sequence). V shed 7 bases and J 3 bases; nucleotides not matched to a gene: 6. This CDR3 is 14 amino acids long. The CDR3 protein is CASTPGQYNQPQHF. Written as DNA, the CDR3 is TGTGCCAGTACCCCGGGACAGTACAATCAGCCCCAGCATTTT. Filled out from reference TRBV19 and TRBJ1-5, the complete variable domain reads DGGITQSPKYLFRKEGQNVTLSCEQNLNHDAMYWYRQDPGQGLRLIYYSQIVNDFQKGDIAEGYSVSREKKESFPLTVTSAQKNPTAFYLCASTPGQYNQPQHFGDGTRLSIL.

The table lists this clone with a count of one. The gene calls are TRBV5-6 and TRBJ2-7; TRBD1 aligns across 8 bases. The CDR3 has 12 amino acids. The V and J ends lost 4 bases and 6 bases, in that order; junction bases with no gene match: 3. Germline V gene data show CDR1 as SGHDT and CDR2 as YYEEEE. DNA of the CDR3: TGTGCCAGCAGCCAGGGGGCCGGCGAGCAGTACTTC. Translation gives CASSQGAGEQYF.

This clone turned up a few times. V and J are TRBV3-1 (or the pseudogene TRBV3-2) and TRBJ2-7, with 9 positions matching TRBD2. Germline V CDR1 and CDR2: LGHDT, YNNKEL (reference sequence). After removal of 5 bases from V and 5 bases from J, the junction contained 7 bases not matched to a gene. The CDR3 is made up of 14 amino acids. The CDR3 DNA reads as TGTGCCAGCAGCTACTCCGGGACTAGCAACGAGCAGTACTTC. Protein product: CASSYSGTSNEQYF.

This chain uses TRBV15 with TRBJ2-6; the D gene is possibly TRBD1 (5 bases). This CDR3 contains 16 residues. V dropped 0 bases and J dropped 2 bases, with 8 bases sitting between them. Germline values: CDR1 LNHNV, CDR2 YYDKDF (reference sequence). This CDR3 is CATSRDAGTGANVLTF. In DNA, the CDR3 is TGTGCCACCAGCAGAGATGCAGGGACTGGGGCCAACGTCCTGACTTTC.

The chain is built from TRBV6-2 or TRBV6-3 and TRBJ2-3, with TRBD2 matching 9 bases. The CDR3 is made up of 15 amino acids. Per germline, CDR1 MNHEY and CDR2 SVGEGT. V dropped 6 bases and J dropped 4; count of bases not matched to a gene: 8. The CDR3 sequence is CASSHPLAGSDTQYF. Here the CDR3 DNA reads TGTGCCAGCAGCCACCCACTAGCGGGCTCAGATACGCAGTATTTT.

The sample holds a few counts of this clone. The J gene is TRBJ1-2, the V gene TRBV30, with D unclear. The V gene's germline CDR1 is GTSNPN and CDR2 SVGIG (reference sequence). The CDR3 loop spans 14 amino acids. V was shortened by 2 bases and J by 1 base, with 11 bases between the two germline ends. In DNA form, the CDR3 reads TGTGCCTGGAGTAAAAACATGATTAACTATGGCTACACCTTC. Amino acids: CAWSKNMINYGYTF.

The V gene is TRBV13, the J gene TRBJ2-3, with D perhaps TRBD2 (6 bases). The V end lost 5 bases, the J end lost 0 bases, and 15 bases lay between the germline ends. The CDR3 has 16 amino acids. CDR1 is PRHDT, CDR2 FYEKMQ, per germline (reference sequence). This CDR3 is CASSPRWRESTDTQYF. CDR3 sequence (DNA): TGTGCCAGCAGCCCTCGGTGGCGGGAAAGCACAGATACGCAGTATTTT.

The chain is built from TRBV2 and TRBJ2-3, with D hard to call. The CDR3 loop spans 12 amino acids. Per germline, CDR1 SNHLY and CDR2 FYNNEI. V lost 5 bases and J lost 4, with 7 bases in between. This CDR3 is CASSSFADTQYF. In DNA, the CDR3 is TGTGCCAGCAGTTCTTTCGCAGATACGCAGTATTTT.

This sequence joins TRBV7-9 and TRBJ2-7, with D possibly being TRBD1 (5 bases). CDR1 and CDR2 from the germline V gene are SEHNR and FQNEAQ (reference sequence). Trimming took off 4 bases at V and 3 bases at J, with 22 bases between the two ends. This CDR3 contains 17 residues. The CDR3 DNA follows: TGTGCCAGCAGCTCAACGACAGACGGCCCGATTCGCTACGAGCAGTACTTC. Translated, it gives CASSSTTDGPIRYEQYF.

The chain is built from TRBV4-3 and TRBJ2-5, with TRBD2 matching over 11 bases. CDR3 length: 17 amino acids. Germline V gene lookup returns CDR1 LGHNA and CDR2 YSLEER. After removal of 2 bases from V and 4 bases from J, the junction contained 9 bases not matched to a gene. The chain's CDR3 is CASSQTHHGLAGETQYF. CDR3 sequence (DNA): TGCGCCAGCAGCCAAACCCATCACGGACTAGCGGGAGAGACCCAGTACTTC.

The gene calls are TRBV7-3 and TRBJ1-1, with 8 bases that match TRBD1. Germline V gene sequence: CDR1 SGHTA, CDR2 FQGTGA. The V gene end was trimmed by 7 bases and the J gene end by 3 bases; junction bases not matched to a gene: 4. This CDR3 is built from 13 residues. This CDR3 is CASTPDRDTEAFF. For the CDR3, the DNA is TGTGCCAGCACCCCGGACAGGGACACTGAAGCTTTCTTT.

The rearrangement links TRBV18 to TRBJ2-1, with 13 bases lining up with TRBD2. Germline values: CDR1 KGHSH, CDR2 LQKENI. V lost 5 bases to trimming and J lost 2 bases; unmatched junction nucleotides: 3. The CDR3 loop spans 16 amino acids. In nucleotides, the CDR3 is TGTGCCAGCTCAGCCGGGACTAGCGGGGCCTACAATGAGCAGTTCTTC. It translates to CASSAGTSGAYNEQFF.

V and J are TRBV5-1 and TRBJ1-1; D is perhaps TRBD1 (6 bases). V dropped 3 bases and J dropped 1 base, with 10 bases sitting between them. Looked up from germline, CDR1 is SGHRS and CDR2 is YFSETQ. This CDR3 contains 14 residues. CDR3 in DNA: TGCGCCAGCAGCTCTGGGGGCGGGAACACTGAAGCTTTCTTT. Protein: CASSSGGGNTEAFF.

The genes are TRBV7-2 and TRBJ1-1, with TRBD1 identical over 9 bases. The CDR3 covers 14 residues. The germline V gene encodes CDR1 SGHTA and CDR2 FQGNSA. With V trimmed by 2 bases and J by 4 bases, 2 bases remained unmatched. The CDR3 region is CASSLTTGGTEAFF. The CDR3 region has the DNA TGTGCCAGCAGCTTAACGACAGGGGGCACTGAAGCTTTCTTT.

The chain couples TRBV7-9 to TRBJ2-7; D might be TRBD1 (5 bases). V was trimmed by 7 bases and J by 0 bases, leaving 13 bases between them. From germline, CDR1 is SEHNR and CDR2 FQNEAQ (reference sequence). This CDR3 is built from 14 residues. DNA for the CDR3: TGTGCCAGCACCCTGACAGCGAGCTCCTACGAGCAGTACTTC. This codes for CASTLTASSYEQYF. The whole variable domain, filled in from reference TRBV7-9 and TRBJ2-7, reads DTGVSQNPRHKITKRGQNVTFRCDPISEHNRLYWYRQTLGQGPEFLTYFQNEAQLEKSRLLSDRFSAERPKGSFSTLEIQRTEQGDSAMYLCASTLTASSYEQYFGPGTRLTVT.

The DNA of the CDR3 is TGTGCCAGCAGCGGACAGGAGCCTAATGAAAAACTGTTTTTT. Encoded protein: CASSGQEPNEKLFF. This rearrangement joins TRBV5-4 to TRBJ1-4; TRBD1 matches 7 bases. This CDR3 contains 14 residues. J gave up 3 bases and V 4 bases, and 3 bases lay outside the gene matches. Germline V gene lookup returns CDR1 SGHNT and CDR2 YYREEE (reference sequence).

The chain links TRBV12-3 or TRBV12-4 to TRBJ2-7, with unresolved D. The CDR3 runs 11 residues. V gave up 6 bases and J gave up 3 bases, with 6 bases separating them. Written as DNA, the CDR3 is TGTGCCAGCAGGGCTCGCTACGAGCAGTACTTC. This encodes CASRARYEQYF.

The sample holds one count of this clone. The CDR3 reads CATSRTGGTNTEAFF. The DNA of the CDR3 is TGTGCCACCAGCAGAACGGGCGGGACGAACACTGAAGCTTTCTTT. V is TRBV15 and J is TRBJ1-1; TRBD1 is a possible D gene (5 bases). In germline, CDR1 is LNHNV, CDR2 YYDKDF (reference sequence). The CDR3 consists of 15 residues. Trimming took off 2 bases at V and 1 base at J, with 11 bases between the two ends.

The rearrangement uses TRBV28 and TRBJ1-1; weak D call: TRBD1 (6 bases). The CDR3 is 14 amino acids. CDR1 is MDHEN and CDR2 is SYDVKM in the germline V gene. V lost 8 bases and J 0 bases, leaving 13 bases between the germline ends. The CDR3 DNA follows: TGTGCCAGCGATGGGGGCAGAATGAACACTGAAGCTTTCTTT. This encodes CASDGGRMNTEAFF.

The chain employs TRBV9 and TRBJ1-5, with D unresolved. The CDR3 sequence is 12 residues long. V was pared by 4 bases and J by 2 bases, with 4 bases between. Germline V gene data show CDR1 as SGDLS and CDR2 as YYNGEE. The CDR3 here is CASSPGNQPQHF. The CDR3 nucleotides are TGTGCCAGCAGCCCGGGCAATCAGCCCCAGCATTTT.

For the CDR3, the DNA is TGCGCCAGCAGCCAAGATCTCCACGGGAGGGGATCGGGGACTGAAGCTTTCTTT. It is translated as CASSQDLHGRGSGTEAFF. This chain links TRBV4-3 with TRBJ1-1; D is possibly TRBD1 (5 bases). The germline V gene has CDR1 LGHNA and CDR2 YSLEER. Trimming removed 0 bases at V and 5 bases at J, with 22 bases between. The CDR3 contains 18 residues.

The chain recombines TRBV7-2 with TRBJ2-3; D ambiguous. Germline V lookup: CDR1 SGHTA, CDR2 FQGNSA. This CDR3 comprises 13 residues. Trimming shortened V by 0 bases and J by 3 bases, and 4 bases separated the two germline ends. The CDR3 sequence is CASSLAITDTQYF. DNA of the CDR3: TGTGCCAGCAGCTTAGCCATTACAGATACGCAGTATTTT.

The chain recombines TRBV7-2 with TRBJ2-1; maybe TRBD1 (6 bases). V shed 2 bases and J shed 7 bases, with 9 bases lying between them. Per the germline V gene, CDR1 is SGHTA and CDR2 is FQGNSA. This CDR3 has 13 residues. Here the CDR3 DNA reads TGTGCCAGCAGCTTACACAGGGTAAATGAGCAGTTCTTC. This encodes CASSLHRVNEQFF.

This chain uses TRBV4-2 with TRBJ2-1; 9 positions agree with TRBD2. From germline, CDR1 is LGHNA and CDR2 YNFKEQ. V shed 2 bases, J shed 5 bases, and the junction held 13 bases outside the gene matches. The CDR3 consists of 18 residues. The CDR3 loop reads CASSQILLRLAGNNEQFF. CDR3 sequence (DNA): TGTGCCAGCAGCCAAATTCTATTGCGGCTAGCGGGAAACAATGAGCAGTTCTTC.

The chain carries TRBV5-1 and TRBJ2-6; 7 bases line up with TRBD1. The CDR3 has 15 amino acids. Losses at the gene ends were 4 bases for V and 0 bases for J; bases not matched to a gene: 1. Germline CDR1 is SGHRS and CDR2 is YFSETQ. CDR3 coding DNA: TGCGCCAGCAGCCAGGGGGTCTCTGGGGCCAACGTCCTGACTTTC. It codes for CASSQGVSGANVLTF.

This chain connects TRBV12-5 to TRBJ1-1, with TRBD1 matching 9 bases. V was pared by 6 bases and J by 5 bases, with 10 bases of the junction left unmatched. Per the germline V gene, CDR1 is LGHNT and CDR2 is FRNRAP. This CDR3 is 15 amino acids long. CDR3 sequence: CASGPGTGKGTEAFF. The CDR3 DNA reads TGTGCTAGTGGACCCGGGACAGGGAAAGGAACTGAAGCTTTCTTT. The entire variable domain, with the rest obtained from reference TRBV12-5 and TRBJ1-1, is as follows: DARVTQTPRHKVTEMGQEVTMRCQPILGHNTVFWYRQTMMQGLELLAYFRNRAPLDDSGMPKDRFSAEMPDATLATLKIQPSEPRDSAVYFCASGPGTGKGTEAFFGQGTRLTVV.

This chain joins TRBV19 and TRBJ2-2; tentatively, D is TRBD2 (6 bases). The germline V gene has CDR1 LNHDA and CDR2 SQIVND (reference sequence). Trimming shortened V by 3 bases and J by 5 bases, and 19 bases separated the two germline ends. The CDR3 runs 17 residues. The DNA for the CDR3 is TGTGCCAGTAGTATGACCGGGAGTGCCGCGTGGACCGGGGAGCTGTTTTTT. This codes for CASSMTGSAAWTGELFF.

The V and J genes are TRBV6-5 and TRBJ2-3; weak D call: TRBD1 (6 bases). V gave up 7 bases and J gave up 0 bases, with 11 bases separating them. The CDR3 runs to 14 residues. CDR1 is MNHEY and CDR2 is SVGAGI in the germline V gene. DNA of the CDR3: TGTGCCAGCATCCTGACAGGAAGCACAGATACGCAGTATTTT. It encodes CASILTGSTDTQYF.